These 5 T cell receptor beta chains came from one sample sequenced in a study of T cells after yellow fever vaccination (dated by TCRdb to the late 2010s). Receptor amplification or capture employed 5' RACE. This sample was sequenced with an Illumina HiSeq 2500. Clones were called with MiXCR by TCRdb after fastp trimmed the public reads at Q25, and only in-frame beta chains were retained. When rows share a CDR3 protein, they turn into one entry using the most common DNA and genes. Across this sample there are approximately 510,000 distinct CDR3 sequences, with about a fifth seen only once. The biggest ten clones account for about 16% of the sample. The sample's treatment or condition, from its label and the paper: live attenuated yellow fever vaccine strain. The starting material was PBMCs, obtained roughly 20 days after the first yellow fever vaccination. These receptors came from a man younger than 35 who received the YFV17D yellow fever vaccine.

V gene TRBV5-1 combines with J gene TRBJ2-2, with TRBD2 as a possible D gene (6 bases). This CDR3 is built from 15 residues. Per the germline V gene, CDR1 is SGHRS and CDR2 is YFSETQ. V gave up 4 bases and J gave up 6 bases, with 16 bases separating them. The CDR3 region is CASSRTSQSPGELFF. The CDR3, as DNA: TGCGCCAGCAGCCGAACTAGCCAATCCCCCGGGGAGCTGTTTTTT.

The rearrangement links TRBV20-1 to TRBJ1-1; no clear D. The CDR3 spans 13 residues. CDR1 is DFQATT, CDR2 SNEGSKA, per germline (reference sequence). The germline V and J ends were trimmed by 6 bases and 1 base, with 12 bases remaining between them. CDR3 nucleotides: TGCAGTGCGCCGGGCCTGGGGAACACTGAAGCTTTCTTT. Its protein product is CSAPGLGNTEAFF.

This clonotype was recorded a few times. The chain uses TRBV29-1 and TRBJ1-4; no reliable D call. The germline V gene encodes CDR1 SQVTM and CDR2 ANQGSEA. V was pared by 3 bases and J by 8 bases, with 13 bases between. The CDR3 has 13 residues. The CDR3 is CSVESGVEEKLFF. The DNA of the CDR3 is TGCAGCGTTGAGTCCGGGGTGGAGGAAAAACTGTTTTTT.

In its sample, this clonotype was seen a few times. The V and J genes are TRBV10-3 and TRBJ1-1; TRBD1 aligns across 7 bases. Trimming took 3 bases from V and 6 from J; bases not matched to a gene: 16. CDR3 size: 17 residues. Germline V gene sequence: CDR1 ENHRY, CDR2 SYGVKD. The CDR3 DNA is TGTGCCATCAGTGATGGAGGGGGCTCTAATTTATACGCTGAAGCTTTCTTT. Translation: CAISDGGGSNLYAEAFF.

This clonotype was counted a few times. V is TRBV18 and J is TRBJ2-1, with D possibly matching TRBD1 (6 bases). Trimming cost V 3 bases and J 6 bases, with 9 bases left between them. Germline V lookup: CDR1 KGHSH, CDR2 LQKENI. CDR3 length equals 13 residues. The CDR3 DNA reads as TGTGCCAGCTCACCCACAGGGATCAATGAGCAGTTCTTC. Translating gives CASSPTGINEQFF.